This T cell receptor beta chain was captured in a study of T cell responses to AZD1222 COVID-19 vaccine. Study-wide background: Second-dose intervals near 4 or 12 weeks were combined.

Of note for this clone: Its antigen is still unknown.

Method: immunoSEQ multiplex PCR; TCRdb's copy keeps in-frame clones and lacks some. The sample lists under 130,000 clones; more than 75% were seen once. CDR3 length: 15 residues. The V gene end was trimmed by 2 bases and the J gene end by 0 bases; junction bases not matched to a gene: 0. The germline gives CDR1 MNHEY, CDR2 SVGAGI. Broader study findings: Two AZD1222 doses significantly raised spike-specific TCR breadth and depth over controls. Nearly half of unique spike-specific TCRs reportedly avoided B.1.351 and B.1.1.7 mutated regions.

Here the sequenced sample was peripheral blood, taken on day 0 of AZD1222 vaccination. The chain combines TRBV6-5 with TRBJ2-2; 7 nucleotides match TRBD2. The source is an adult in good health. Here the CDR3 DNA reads TGTGCCAGCAGTTACGCGGGGGCGAACACCGGGGAGCTGTTTTTT. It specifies CASSYAGANTGELFF.